This record covers a single T cell receptor beta chain. The sample contains more than one DNA sequence encoding this CDR3. The source of the sample is a study of blood T cell repertoires in COVID-19. Study-level background: The United States, Italy and Spain provided the acute and convalescent COVID-19 samples. In each case, the material was cDNA or gDNA derived from T cells, B-cell-depleted T cells, or PBMCs.

As processed by the authors: Amplified reference gene primers provided the basis for estimating nucleated cell counts. The protocol was immunoSEQ multiplex PCR, while the TCRdb copy is restricted to in-frame clones and leaves out a portion. V and J calls and clone size are as listed in that table; D and trimming were resolved from the DNA. Found here are some 180,000 clones, over 70% of them singletons; the top ten hold 6% to 8.5%. Sequenced sample: peripheral blood. This sequence originates from a man aged 55 to 70 with acute or convalescent COVID-19.

The CDR3 nucleotides read TGTGCCAGCAGCCTCGGGGGGCAAGAGACCCAGTACTTC. Translating it yields CASSLGGQETQYF. This chain joins TRBV3-1 (or the pseudogene TRBV3-2) and TRBJ2-5; 7 nucleotides line up with TRBD2. V lost 4 bases and J lost 2; bases outside the gene matches: 1. Germline-derived CDR1 and CDR2 are LGHDT and YNNKEL (reference sequence). The CDR3 runs 13 residues.